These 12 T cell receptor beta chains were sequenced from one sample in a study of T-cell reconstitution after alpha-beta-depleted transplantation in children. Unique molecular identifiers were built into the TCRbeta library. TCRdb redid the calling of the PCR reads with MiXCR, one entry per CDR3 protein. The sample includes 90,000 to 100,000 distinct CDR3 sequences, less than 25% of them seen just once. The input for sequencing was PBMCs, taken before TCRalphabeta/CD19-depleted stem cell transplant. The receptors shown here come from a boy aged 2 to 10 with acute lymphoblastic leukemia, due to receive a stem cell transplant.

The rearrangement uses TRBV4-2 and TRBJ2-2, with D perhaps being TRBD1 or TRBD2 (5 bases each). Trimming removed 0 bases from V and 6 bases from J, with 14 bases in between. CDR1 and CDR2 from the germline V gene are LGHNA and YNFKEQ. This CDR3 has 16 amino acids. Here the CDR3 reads CASSQEGPAEAGELFF. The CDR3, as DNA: TGTGCCAGCAGCCAAGAGGGACCGGCGGAAGCCGGGGAGCTGTTTTTT.

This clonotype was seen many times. CDR3 nucleotides: TGCGCCAGCAGCCAAGTCCTCGGGGGCTACAATGAGCAGTTCTTC. Its protein is CASSQVLGGYNEQFF. The chain combines TRBV4-1 with TRBJ2-1, with D tentatively TRBD2 (6 bases). From germline, CDR1 is MGHRA and CDR2 YSYEKL. This CDR3 contains 15 residues. The germline V and J ends were trimmed by 1 base and 3 bases, with 10 bases remaining between them.

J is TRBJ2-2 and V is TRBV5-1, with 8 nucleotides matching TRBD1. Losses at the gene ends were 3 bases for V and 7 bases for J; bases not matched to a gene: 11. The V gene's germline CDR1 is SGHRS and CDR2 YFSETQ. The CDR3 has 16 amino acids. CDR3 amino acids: CASSSVKTGEVGELFF. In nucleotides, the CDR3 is TGCGCCAGCAGCTCGGTGAAGACAGGGGAAGTCGGGGAGCTGTTTTTT.

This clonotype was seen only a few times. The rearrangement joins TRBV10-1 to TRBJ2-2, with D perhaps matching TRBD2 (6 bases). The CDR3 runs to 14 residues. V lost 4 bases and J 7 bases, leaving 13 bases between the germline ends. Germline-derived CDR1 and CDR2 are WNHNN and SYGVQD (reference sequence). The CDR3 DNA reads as TGCGCCAGCAGTGGACTAGGATTGGACGGGGAGCTGTTTTTT. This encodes CASSGLGLDGELFF.

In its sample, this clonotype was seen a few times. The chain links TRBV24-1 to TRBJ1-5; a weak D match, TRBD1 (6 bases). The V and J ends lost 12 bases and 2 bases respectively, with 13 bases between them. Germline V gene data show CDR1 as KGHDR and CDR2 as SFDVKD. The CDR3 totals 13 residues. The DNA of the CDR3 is TGTGCCGGCGTTGGGGGGCGCAATCAGCCCCAGCATTTT. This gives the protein CAGVGGRNQPQHF.

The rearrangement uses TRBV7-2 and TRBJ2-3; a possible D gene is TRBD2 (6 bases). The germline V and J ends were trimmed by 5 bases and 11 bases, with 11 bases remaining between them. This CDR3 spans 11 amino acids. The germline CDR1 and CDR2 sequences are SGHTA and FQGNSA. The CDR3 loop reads CASSPGLRQYF. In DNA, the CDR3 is TGTGCCAGCAGCCCGGGACTGAGGCAGTATTTT.

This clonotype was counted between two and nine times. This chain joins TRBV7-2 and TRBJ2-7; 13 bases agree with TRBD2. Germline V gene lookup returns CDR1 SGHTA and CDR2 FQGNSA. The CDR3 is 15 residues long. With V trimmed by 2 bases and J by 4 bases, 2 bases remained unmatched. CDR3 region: CASSLRTSGSYEQYF. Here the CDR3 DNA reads TGTGCCAGCAGCTTAAGGACTAGCGGGAGTTACGAGCAGTACTTC. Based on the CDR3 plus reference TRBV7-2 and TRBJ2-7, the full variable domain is GAGVSQSPSNKVTEKGKDVELRCDPISGHTALYWYRQSLGQGLEFLIYFQGNSAPDKSGLPSDRFSAERTGGSVSTLTIQRTQQEDSAVYLCASSLRTSGSYEQYFGPGTRLTVT.

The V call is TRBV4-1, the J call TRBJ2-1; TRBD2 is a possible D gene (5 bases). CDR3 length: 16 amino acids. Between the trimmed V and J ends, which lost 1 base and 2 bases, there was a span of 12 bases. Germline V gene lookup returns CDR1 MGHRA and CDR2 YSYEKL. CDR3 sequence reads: CASSQGAEVAYNEQFF. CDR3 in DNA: TGCGCCAGCAGCCAAGGTGCGGAGGTCGCCTACAATGAGCAGTTCTTC.

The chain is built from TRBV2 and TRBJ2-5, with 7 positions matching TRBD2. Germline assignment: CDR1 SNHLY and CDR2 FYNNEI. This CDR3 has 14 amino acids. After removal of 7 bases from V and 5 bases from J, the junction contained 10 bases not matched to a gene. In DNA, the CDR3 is TGTGCCAGCAAAGCTAGCGGAGGGCCCGAGACCCAGTACTTC. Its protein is CASKASGGPETQYF.

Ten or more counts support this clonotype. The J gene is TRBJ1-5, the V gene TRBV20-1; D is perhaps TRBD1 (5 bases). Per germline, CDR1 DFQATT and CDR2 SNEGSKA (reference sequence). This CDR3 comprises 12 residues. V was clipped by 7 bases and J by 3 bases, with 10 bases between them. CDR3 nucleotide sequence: TGCAGTGGGGGGACCGACAATCAGCCCCAGCATTTT. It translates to CSGGTDNQPQHF.

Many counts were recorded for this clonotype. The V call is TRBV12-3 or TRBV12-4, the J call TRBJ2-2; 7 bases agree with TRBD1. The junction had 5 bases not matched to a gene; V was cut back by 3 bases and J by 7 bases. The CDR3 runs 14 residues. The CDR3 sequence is CASSFRTGRGELFF. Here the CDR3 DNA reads TGTGCCAGCAGTTTCCGGACAGGACGCGGGGAGCTGTTTTTT.

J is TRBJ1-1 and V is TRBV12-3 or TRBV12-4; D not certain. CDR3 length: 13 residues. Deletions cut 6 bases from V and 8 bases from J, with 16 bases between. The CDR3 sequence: CASRQSGHEEAFF. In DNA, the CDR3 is TGTGCCAGCAGACAGAGTGGTCACGAGGAAGCTTTCTTT.